Shown below are 4 T cell receptor beta chains from a single sample sequenced in a study of human T cells and chemical hapten exposure. The time point: pre-sensitization, week 0. Treatment noted: therapeutic diphenylcyclopropenone sensitization with weekly scalp DPC. TCRdb called the RACE reads again in MiXCR, with one record for every CDR3 protein. The top ten hold around 1.7% of the sample, which has more than 80,000 distinct CDR3 sequences, around 12% seen once. Sequenced material: whole blood, taken in connection with sensitization to the hapten diphenylcyclopropenone (DPC). Receptors originate from a woman in her forties or fifties with alopecia areata. Some clones in this sample may be carry-over from other donors' samples.

The CDR3 nucleotides read TGCAGTGCCTTCGGCGGGAGCTACGAGCAGTACTTC. Translated, it gives CSAFGGSYEQYF. V and J are TRBV20-1 and TRBJ2-7; TRBD2 aligns across 7 bases. This CDR3 has 12 amino acids. CDR1 is DFQATT and CDR2 is SNEGSKA in the germline V gene (reference sequence). J lost 3 bases, V lost 6 bases, and 5 bases had no gene match.

The chain is built from TRBV24-1 and TRBJ2-3; 10 bases agree with TRBD2. V gave up 4 bases and J gave up 2 bases; unmatched junction bases: 11. Germline V gene sequence: CDR1 KGHDR, CDR2 SFDVKD. This CDR3 has 18 residues. DNA of the CDR3: TGTGCCACCAGTGACCAGGGGAAGCGGGAGGGATTCACAGATACGCAGTATTTT. It specifies CATSDQGKREGFTDTQYF.

This clonotype came up a few times. This rearrangement joins TRBV7-6 to TRBJ2-5; 11 bases fit TRBD2. Trimming took 6 bases from V and 4 from J; bases not matched to a gene: 7. Germline-derived CDR1 and CDR2 are SGHVS and FNYEAQ. The CDR3 has 15 amino acids. This chain's CDR3 is CASRSSGGAVETQYF. The CDR3 bases are TGTGCCAGCAGGAGTAGCGGGGGGGCGGTAGAGACCCAGTACTTC.

At least ten counts were recorded for this clonotype. The chain uses TRBV12-3 or TRBV12-4 and TRBJ1-2; TRBD1 aligns across 7 bases. After removal of 1 base from V and 1 base from J, the junction contained 3 bases not matched to a gene. The CDR3 runs to 15 residues. The CDR3: CASSLGRGGNYGYTF. In DNA, the CDR3 is TGTGCCAGCAGTTTAGGCAGGGGGGGTAACTATGGCTACACCTTC.